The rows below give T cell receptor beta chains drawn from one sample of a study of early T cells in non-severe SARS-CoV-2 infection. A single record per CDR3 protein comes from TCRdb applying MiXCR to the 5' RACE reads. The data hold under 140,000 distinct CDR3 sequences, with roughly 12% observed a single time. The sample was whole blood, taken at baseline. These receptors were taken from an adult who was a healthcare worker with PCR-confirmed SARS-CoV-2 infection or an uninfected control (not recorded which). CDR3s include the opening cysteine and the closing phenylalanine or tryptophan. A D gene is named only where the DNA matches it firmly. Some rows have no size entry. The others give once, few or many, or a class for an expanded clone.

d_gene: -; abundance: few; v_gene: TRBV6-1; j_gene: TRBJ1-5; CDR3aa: CASSSSIIRGPQHF; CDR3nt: TGTGCCAGCAGTTCCTCAATCATCAGAGGGCCCCAGCATTTT
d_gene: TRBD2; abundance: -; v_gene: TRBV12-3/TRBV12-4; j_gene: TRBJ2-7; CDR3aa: CASSLARTSAYEQYF; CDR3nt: TGTGCCAGCAGTTTAGCGCGGACTAGCGCCTACGAGCAGTACTTC
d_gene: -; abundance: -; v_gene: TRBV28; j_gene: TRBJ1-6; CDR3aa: CASSSSRDLHF; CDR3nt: TGTGCCAGCAGTTCCTCCCGCGACCTCCACTTT
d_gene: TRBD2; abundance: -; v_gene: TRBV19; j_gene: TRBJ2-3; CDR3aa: CASSIASSGEADTQYF; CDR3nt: TGTGCCAGTAGTATAGCCTCCAGCGGGGAGGCAGATACGCAGTATTTT
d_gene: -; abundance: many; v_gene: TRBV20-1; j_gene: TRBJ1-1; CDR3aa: CSARDFGLQNTEAFF; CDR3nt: TGCAGTGCTAGAGATTTCGGCCTCCAGAACACTGAAGCTTTCTTT
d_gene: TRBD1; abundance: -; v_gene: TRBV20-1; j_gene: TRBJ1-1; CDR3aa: CSAYSGTGLNTEAFF; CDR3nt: TGCAGTGCCTACTCCGGGACAGGCTTGAACACTGAAGCTTTCTTT
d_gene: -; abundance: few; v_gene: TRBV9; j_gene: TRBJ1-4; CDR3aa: CASSGSTGSLNEKLFF; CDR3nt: TGTGCCAGCAGCGGTTCCACAGGGTCCCTTAATGAAAAACTGTTTTTT
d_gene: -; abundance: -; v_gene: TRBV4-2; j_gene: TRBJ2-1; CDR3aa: CASSQGVGGGGYNEQFF; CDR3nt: TGTGCCAGCAGCCAAGGTGTAGGGGGGGGAGGATACAATGAGCAGTTCTTC
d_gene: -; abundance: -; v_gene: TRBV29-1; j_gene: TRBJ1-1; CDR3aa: CSGEGNSANTEAFF; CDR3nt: TGCAGCGGGGAGGGGAATTCAGCGAACACTGAAGCTTTCTTT
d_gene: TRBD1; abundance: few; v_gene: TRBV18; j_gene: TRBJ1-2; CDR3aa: CASSPPRDRANYGYTF; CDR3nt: TGTGCCAGCTCACCGCCCCGGGACAGGGCTAACTATGGCTACACCTTC
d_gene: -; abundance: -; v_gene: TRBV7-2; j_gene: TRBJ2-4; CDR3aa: CASSPRPVAKNIQYF; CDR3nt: TGTGCCAGCAGCCCCCGCCCTGTAGCCAAAAACATTCAGTACTTC
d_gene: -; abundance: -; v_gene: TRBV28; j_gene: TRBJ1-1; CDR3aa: CATSLREEAFF; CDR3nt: TGTGCCACCTCTCTGAGGGAGGAGGCTTTCTTT
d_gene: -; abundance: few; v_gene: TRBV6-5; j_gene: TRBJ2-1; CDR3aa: CASSPPGQGLGNEQFF; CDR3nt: TGTGCCAGCAGTCCCCCCGGCCAAGGTTTGGGAAATGAGCAGTTCTTC
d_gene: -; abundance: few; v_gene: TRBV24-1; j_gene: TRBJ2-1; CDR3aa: CATSAPRTGVSYNEQFF; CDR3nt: TGTGCCACCAGTGCCCCCAGAACGGGAGTCAGCTACAATGAGCAGTTCTTC
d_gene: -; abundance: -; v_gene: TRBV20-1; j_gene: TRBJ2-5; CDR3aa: CSARDKPRTQYF; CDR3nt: TGCAGTGCTAGAGATAAACCCAGGACCCAGTACTTC
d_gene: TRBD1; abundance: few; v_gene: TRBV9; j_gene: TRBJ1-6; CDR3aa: CASSVTGDNSPLHF; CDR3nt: TGTGCCAGCAGCGTGACAGGGGATAATTCACCCCTCCACTTT
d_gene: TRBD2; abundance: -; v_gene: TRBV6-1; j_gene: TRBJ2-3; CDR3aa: CASSGRLAGGPDTQYF; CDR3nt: TGTGCCAGCAGTGGTCGACTAGCGGGAGGCCCAGATACGCAGTATTTT